This TCR beta chain was recorded in a study of shared clonotypes between healthy human individuals. Genomic DNA from each subset was divided evenly over several immunoSEQ plates. Sequencing used immunoSEQ multiplex PCR; TCRdb keeps in-frame clones, though not all of them. The sample lists about 470,000 clones, more than 75% seen once, with under 15% in the top ten. This CDR3 region has 16 residues. Germline V gives CDR1 MNHNY, CDR2 SVGAGI (reference sequence). Losses at the gene ends were 2 bases for V and 5 bases for J; bases not matched to a gene: 11. This rearrangement joins TRBV6-6 to TRBJ1-1; TRBD1 matches 7 bases. Sequencing input: PBMCs. The source is a woman between 40 and 55 years old in good health. Some clones in this sample may be carry-over from other donors' samples. CDR3 bases: TGTGCCAGCAGTTACCCGGTAACAGGGGAATGGACTGAAGCTTTCTTT. Encoded protein: CASSYPVTGEWTEAFF.